These 2 T cell receptor beta chains were sequenced from one sample in a study of cytomegalovirus exposure and HLA in healthy donors. 13 Jbeta primers and 60 Vbeta primers were used for the PCR. Sequencing was performed with immunoSEQ multiplex PCR; in TCRdb, only in-frame clones are kept and a portion is missing. The sample includes approximately 160,000 clones, 60% to 80% of them seen just once. The source material was PBMCs. The receptors derive from a woman aged 40 to 50 in good health and CMV-seropositive.

The V and J genes are TRBV10-1 and TRBJ1-4, with D perhaps matching TRBD1 (5 bases). CDR1 and CDR2 (germline): WNHNN, SYGVQD (reference sequence). V lost 3 bases and J lost 2, with 10 bases in between. The CDR3 loop spans 15 amino acids. The CDR3 DNA reads as TGCGCCAGCAGTGATGACAGCACGACTAATGAAAAACTGTTTTTT. It translates to CASSDDSTTNEKLFF.

The gene calls are TRBV6-1 and TRBJ1-2; 10 nucleotides line up with TRBD1. J lost 7 bases, V lost 6 bases, and 11 bases had no gene match. In germline, CDR1 is MNHNS, CDR2 SASEGT. The CDR3 is 15 residues long. CDR3 sequence: CASRGNRDRGSGYTF. CDR3 nucleotides: TGTGCCAGCAGGGGTAATCGGGACAGGGGATCTGGCTACACCTTC.